The 11 T cell receptor beta chains below all came from one sample that was sequenced in a study of human T cells and chemical hapten exposure. This sample's time point: patch test 3, about 24 weeks after DPC sensitization. Treatment reported: therapeutic diphenylcyclopropenone sensitization with weekly scalp DPC. TCRdb independently ran MiXCR on the RACE reads; one entry per CDR3 protein. The repertoire holds 180,000 or so distinct CDR3 sequences, with roughly a quarter as singletons. Source: whole blood, taken in connection with sensitization to the hapten diphenylcyclopropenone (DPC). The receptor set was obtained from a woman in her 40s with alopecia areata. Some clones in this sample may be carry-over from other donors' samples.

The rearrangement links TRBV6-2 or TRBV6-3 to TRBJ1-1; no clear D. Per germline, CDR1 MNHEY and CDR2 SVGEGT. Between the trimmed V and J ends, which lost 0 bases and 7 bases, there was a span of 18 bases. CDR3 length equals 16 residues. CDR3 region: CASSYSGSPGLFEAFF. Here the CDR3 DNA reads TGTGCCAGCAGTTACTCGGGCTCCCCGGGTCTGTTTGAAGCTTTCTTT.

The V call is TRBV4-3, the J call TRBJ1-1; D is unclear. Germline V gene data show CDR1 as LGHNA and CDR2 as YSLEER. Trimming removed 1 base from V and 3 bases from J, with 6 bases in between. This CDR3 is 13 amino acids long. The CDR3 protein is CASSQGAYTEAFF. The DNA for the CDR3 is TGCGCCAGCAGCCAAGGAGCTTACACTGAAGCTTTCTTT.

This clonotype was observed a handful of times. The chain uses TRBV10-3 and TRBJ2-7; D assignment may be TRBD1 or TRBD2 (5 bases each). The germline CDR1 and CDR2 sequences are ENHRY and SYGVKD. The CDR3 is made up of 13 amino acids. V lost 8 bases and J 0 bases, leaving 11 bases between the germline ends. The CDR3 DNA follows: TGTGCCATCGGTCGGGACCGCTCCTACGAGCAGTACTTC. Amino acids: CAIGRDRSYEQYF.

The chain has TRBV20-1 and TRBJ2-7; 14 bases are shared with TRBD2. Per germline, CDR1 DFQATT and CDR2 SNEGSKA (reference sequence). The ends lost 5 bases at V and 2 bases at J; junction bases unmatched: 11. This CDR3 spans 17 amino acids. The CDR3 DNA reads as TGCAGTGCTCCCCCGGGACTAGCGGGAGAATTCACCTACGAGCAGTACTTC. The encoded protein is CSAPPGLAGEFTYEQYF.

This clonotype was counted ten times or more. This chain links TRBV3-1 with TRBJ1-3; D gene uncertain. The CDR3 runs 15 residues. Trimming stripped 2 bases from V and 3 bases from J, with 11 bases between. Germline V gene lookup returns CDR1 LGHDT and CDR2 YNNKEL (reference sequence). In nucleotides, the CDR3 is TGTGCCAGCAGCCAACATGTGGGGAATGGAAACACCATATATTTT. It is translated as CASSQHVGNGNTIYF. Full variable domain (missing parts from reference TRBV3-1 and TRBJ1-3): DTAVSQTPKYLVTQMGNDKSIKCEQNLGHDTMYWYKQDSKKFLKIMFSYNNKELIINETVPNRFSPKSPDKAHLNLHINSLELGDSAVYFCASSQHVGNGNTIYFGEGSWLTVV.

This clonotype was counted a few times. The V and J genes are TRBV29-1 and TRBJ1-2, with TRBD1 identical over 8 bases. CDR1 SQVTM and CDR2 ANQGSEA come from the germline V gene. The CDR3 has 12 residues. The V and J ends lost 7 bases and 3 bases, in that order; junction bases with no gene match: 4. The CDR3, as DNA: TGCAGCGCCGGACAGGGAGACTATGGCTACACCTTC. Protein: CSAGQGDYGYTF.

This clonotype was detected a few times. The rearrangement joins TRBV28 to TRBJ1-2; 8 bases map to TRBD1. CDR1 is MDHEN and CDR2 is SYDVKM in the germline V gene. J lost 8 bases, V lost 6 bases, and 17 bases had no gene match. This CDR3 contains 16 residues. The CDR3 is CASRIDATTGGGGYTF. The CDR3 nucleotides read TGTGCCAGCAGAATAGACGCCACCACAGGGGGAGGAGGCTACACCTTC.

In its sample, this clonotype was seen a few times. This chain links TRBV4-1 with TRBJ2-7; 9 positions match TRBD2. Germline trimming cut 1 base from V and 2 bases from J; bases unmatched to any gene: 6. The CDR3 spans 16 residues. The germline gives CDR1 MGHRA, CDR2 YSYEKL. In nucleotides, the CDR3 is TGCGCCAGCAGCCAAGTTCCAGCGGGAGGACCCTACGAGCAGTACTTC. Translated: CASSQVPAGGPYEQYF.

The chain uses TRBV20-1 and TRBJ2-7; TRBD1 or TRBD2 may be the D gene (5 bases each). The ends were cut back, 4 bases at V and 4 bases at J, with 14 bases in the middle. CDR3 size: 13 residues. Germline assignment: CDR1 DFQATT and CDR2 SNEGSKA (reference sequence). The CDR3 nucleotides read TGCAGTGCTACAGCCCCGGGGCGGTACGAGCAGTACTTC. Its translation: CSATAPGRYEQYF.

The chain is built from TRBV27 and TRBJ2-7, with TRBD2 as a possible D gene (5 bases). V lost 4 bases and J lost 2, with 21 bases in between. This CDR3 region has 17 residues. Germline CDR1 MNHEY, CDR2 SMNVEV (reference sequence). The CDR3 loop is CASSSMMGPSGPYEQYF. In DNA, the CDR3 is TGTGCCAGCAGTTCCATGATGGGCCCGAGCGGACCCTACGAGCAGTACTTC.

This clonotype showed up many times. The V and J genes are TRBV29-1 and TRBJ2-3; TRBD2 matches at 9 bases. This CDR3 comprises 15 residues. The V gene's germline CDR1 is SQVTM and CDR2 ANQGSEA. Trimming took 4 bases from V and 3 from J; bases not matched to a gene: 8. Written as DNA, the CDR3 is TGCAGCGTTGGTAGCGGGAGTTGGGGGACAGATACGCAGTATTTT. Translating it yields CSVGSGSWGTDTQYF.